This is a list of T cell receptor beta chains from one sample in a study of human T cells and chemical hapten exposure. TCRdb re-analysed the RACE reads in MiXCR, keeping a single row per CDR3 protein. The sample lists 85,000 to 120,000 distinct CDR3 sequences, 12% occurring once. Specimen: whole blood, collected in connection with sensitization to the hapten diphenylcyclopropenone (DPC). The receptors were gathered from a woman aged 45-59 years with alopecia areata. Some clones in this sample may be carry-over from other donors' samples. CDR3s include the opening cysteine and the closing phenylalanine or tryptophan. Fields, in order: V gene, J gene, CDR3 protein.

>TRBV29-1|TRBJ2-1
CSVKSGTNEQFF
>TRBV5-4|TRBJ1-4
CASSEGGLGNEKLFF
>TRBV7-9|TRBJ1-5
CASSPGGEGQPQHF
>TRBV29-1|TRBJ2-7
CSAYRDSYEQYF
>TRBV3-1|TRBJ2-2
CASSQRRDMGRTNTGELFF
>TRBV10-2|TRBJ2-5
CASSEVSGRETQYF
>TRBV6-2/TRBV6-3|TRBJ1-1
CASSLPADTEAFF
>TRBV20-1|TRBJ1-1
CSASSPLWGRAEAFF
>TRBV7-9|TRBJ1-5
CASSSTGNSNQPQHF
>TRBV12-3/TRBV12-4|TRBJ1-5
CASSPHSGQGVGQPQHF
>TRBV6-2/TRBV6-3|TRBJ1-6
CASSYLYSPLHF
>TRBV11-2|TRBJ2-7
CASSPPSPRSNEQYF
>TRBV29-1|TRBJ1-1
CSVSGLRTEAFF
>TRBV5-1|TRBJ2-1
CASSLGSGRASYNEQFF
>TRBV19|TRBJ1-5
CASRDGQHNQPQHF
>TRBV12-3/TRBV12-4|TRBJ1-2
CASRRDYYGYTF
>TRBV19|TRBJ1-5
CASSPNVGNQPQHF
>TRBV12-3/TRBV12-4|TRBJ1-6
CASSTTGPNSPLHF
>TRBV18|TRBJ2-3
CASSPQGLGDTQYF
>TRBV18|TRBJ1-5
CASSPRDGYNQPQHF
>TRBV20-1|TRBJ2-7
CSARDPGTSGRSEQYF
>TRBV12-3/TRBV12-4|TRBJ2-1
CASRGGDRGYEQFF
>TRBV19|TRBJ1-2
CASSASVVSGYTF
>TRBV11-2|TRBJ2-7
CASSPGNSYEQYF
>TRBV14|TRBJ1-1
CASSQDTVNTEAFF
>TRBV28|TRBJ1-2
CASSSRGAQGYGYTF
>TRBV5-5|TRBJ1-4
CASSGDLARKLFF
>TRBV27|TRBJ1-6
CASSLLGGPLHF
>TRBV5-1|TRBJ2-6
CASSLHDLASSGANVLTF
>TRBV28|TRBJ1-5
CASSPLKGQANQPQHF
>TRBV6-5|TRBJ2-1
CASSNAGAFYNEQFF
>TRBV29-1|TRBJ2-5
CSGGTGDETQYF
>TRBV6-6|TRBJ1-5
CASSYPRAIGVRNQPQHF
>TRBV18|TRBJ2-7
CASSPPGLAGYKQYF
>TRBV29-1|TRBJ1-2
CSASTGTYYGYTF
>TRBV20-1|TRBJ2-3
CSARVGVTQYF
>TRBV6-2/TRBV6-3|TRBJ1-6
CASRFRRIRGNSPLHF
>TRBV12-3/TRBV12-4|TRBJ2-7
CASSPTVYEQYF
>TRBV20-1|TRBJ2-5
CSASRQGVGTQYF
>TRBV12-3/TRBV12-4|TRBJ1-5
CASSLGGPGHNQPQHF
>TRBV12-3/TRBV12-4|TRBJ1-1
CASSLELRRNTEAFF
>TRBV28|TRBJ2-7
CASSSAGRYEQYF
>TRBV6-5|TRBJ2-1
CASSYRAAPRNEQFF
>TRBV7-9|TRBJ1-4
CASSTRVPFATNEKLFF
>TRBV28|TRBJ2-4
CASSRLGLAGEVLYF